The rows below give T cell receptor beta chains drawn from one sample of a study of beta chain features in type 1 diabetes. Sequencing used immunoSEQ multiplex PCR; TCRdb keeps in-frame clones, though not all of them. The sample includes about 700,000 clones, 13% of them seen just once. The sample consisted of naive CD4+ T cells from blood. Source of these receptors: a man younger than 35 with type 1 diabetes. CDR3s include the opening cysteine and the closing phenylalanine or tryptophan. The D gene is left open where the match is weak. Only some rows state a clone size, as once, few, many or a class for expanded clones.

d_call | v_call | clone_size | cdr3_aa
- | TRBV27 | - | CASSFGRGIGYTF
- | TRBV30 | few | CACQTGNNQPQHF
TRBD1 | TRBV11-1 | - | CASSSQGYEQYF
TRBD1 | TRBV27 | - | CASRGQGTANSPLHF
TRBD1 | TRBV7-8 | - | CASSLGRGAFF
- | TRBV5-1 | - | CASSLGGTANTGELFF
- | TRBV27 | few | CASKGDQGGYTEAFF
- | TRBV9 | once | CASSTRLSSETQYF
- | TRBV27 | few | CASSLQVSYEQYF
- | TRBV30 | - | CAWSETGGNQPQHF
- | TRBV6-6 | - | CASSVGLGVGDTQYF
TRBD1 | TRBV27 | few | CASSLDRGGEPQHF
- | TRBV29-1 | - | CSVPGAGTRTYEQYF
- | TRBV10-3 | - | CAISRYGSLEETQYF
- | TRBV11-2 | - | CASSLVSDRRGDTIYF